These 8 T cell receptor beta chains were sequenced from one sample in a study of shared clonotypes between healthy human individuals. Using immunoSEQ multiplex PCR, the repertoire was profiled, and TCRdb retains in-frame clones only, with some absent. The profile covers approximately 320,000 clones, with roughly 70% appearing a single time and 10% taken by the ten largest. The sequencing input was memory CD4+ T cells sorted from blood. The subset was: CD45RA-negative fraction. The receptors shown here come from a man aged 25-45 years in good health.

This rearrangement joins TRBV6-6 to TRBJ2-7; D may be TRBD2 (5 bases). CDR1 is MNHNY and CDR2 is SVGAGI in the germline V gene (reference sequence). The CDR3 sequence is 16 residues long. Trimming shortened V by 2 bases and J by 3 bases, and 17 bases separated the two germline ends. The CDR3 nucleotides are TGTGCCAGCAGTTACCCCGGGGTCGCCTCCAGCTACGAGCAGTACTTC. Translated, it gives CASSYPGVASSYEQYF.

This chain connects TRBV11-3 to TRBJ1-1; D unresolved. The CDR3 runs 12 residues. Germline V lookup: CDR1 SGHNT, CDR2 YENEEA. The V end lost 7 bases, the J end lost 0 bases, and 6 bases lay between the germline ends. CDR3 sequence (DNA): TGTGCCAGCATATTCATGAACACTGAAGCTTTCTTT. This sequence encodes CASIFMNTEAFF.

This clone has just a few counts. The chain recombines TRBV2 with TRBJ2-5; 7 nucleotides align to TRBD1. The germline V gene encodes CDR1 SNHLY and CDR2 FYNNEI. The CDR3 runs to 15 residues. Trimming at V came to 6 bases and at J to 2 bases, leaving 9 bases not matched to a gene. The CDR3 protein is CASSALRGPQETQYF. The CDR3 nucleotides are TGTGCCAGCAGCGCTCTTAGGGGGCCGCAAGAGACCCAGTACTTC.

This clone was found once. V gene TRBV25-1 combines with J gene TRBJ2-5; D might be TRBD1 or TRBD2, each matching 6 bases. Trimming took 5 bases from V and 3 from J, leaving 19 bases between them. The CDR3 has 16 amino acids. Germline V gives CDR1 MGHDK, CDR2 SYGVNS. The CDR3 reads CASSRGSGGSEETQYF. The CDR3 DNA reads TGTGCCAGCAGTCGAGGCTCCGGGGGCTCCGAAGAGACCCAGTACTTC.

This rearrangement joins TRBV28 to TRBJ2-4, with a weak D call TRBD2 (6 bases). The CDR3 runs to 15 residues. Germline V gene lookup returns CDR1 MDHEN and CDR2 SYDVKM. Trimming took 3 bases from V and 3 from J, leaving 12 bases between them. The CDR3 DNA is TGTGCCAGCAGTTTGGAGGGCTGGGACAAAAACATTCAGTACTTC. Protein: CASSLEGWDKNIQYF.

This clone was observed a single time. The chain recombines TRBV10-2 with TRBJ2-7; D possibly corresponds to TRBD2 (6 bases). CDR1 and CDR2 (germline): WSHSY, SAAADI. The CDR3 consists of 13 residues. Trimming cost V 6 bases and J 5 bases, with 14 bases left between them. CDR3 nucleotide sequence: TGCGCCAGCAGCGGTCGGGGGAGTAACGAGCAGTACTTC. Residues: CASSGRGSNEQYF.

This clone has just a few counts. The V gene is TRBV10-3, the J gene TRBJ2-7; no firm D call. CDR1 ENHRY and CDR2 SYGVKD come from the germline V gene. This CDR3 is built from 12 residues. V lost 10 bases to trimming and J lost 4 bases, with 14 bases between them. CDR3 residues: CASLTKGYEQYF. The CDR3 coding sequence is TGTGCCAGCCTTACGAAGGGTTACGAGCAGTACTTC.

This clone was recorded once. The rearrangement links TRBV19 to TRBJ2-5; no clear D gene. Germline CDR1 reads LNHDA; CDR2 reads SQIVND (reference sequence). This CDR3 spans 15 amino acids. With 3 bases removed from V and 1 base from J, the gap between germline ends came to 12 bases. CDR3 in DNA: TGTGCCAGTAGTATCCGTAGAGCTAGCCAAGAGACCCAGTACTTC. It encodes CASSIRRASQETQYF.